A selection of T cell receptor beta chains follows, all from one sample in a study of blood T cell repertoires in COVID-19. The method was immunoSEQ multiplex PCR; TCRdb's version includes in-frame clones alone and lacks a portion of them. The sample has about 190,000 clones, roughly nine tenths seen once; the top ten hold 1.1%. Material for sequencing was peripheral blood. These receptors all come from a man aged 25 to 40 with acute or convalescent COVID-19. CDR3s include the opening cysteine and the closing phenylalanine or tryptophan.

j_call | v_call | cdr3_aa
TRBJ2-1 | TRBV13 | CASSLQGAGYNEQFF
TRBJ2-7 | TRBV3-1/TRBV3-2 | CASSPTGTSTHEQYF
TRBJ1-1 | TRBV4-1 | CASSHPTGRNTEAFF
TRBJ1-5 | TRBV28 | CASTWGRMGNQPQHF
TRBJ2-1 | TRBV6-1 | CASSESPQGGRNEQFF
TRBJ1-4 | TRBV5-1 | CASSVGQGANEKLFF
TRBJ1-2 | TRBV28 | CASSFGGTAGGYTF
TRBJ2-2 | TRBV6-5 | CASSYQGLAGAGELFF
TRBJ2-5 | TRBV4-1 | CASSPGRGGNRGETQYF
TRBJ1-3 | TRBV4-2 | CASSQDPNVPGLDF
TRBJ2-1 | TRBV5-1 | CASSLDRVMNEQFF
TRBJ1-6 | TRBV18 | CASSPDNNSPLHF
TRBJ1-2 | TRBV12-3/TRBV12-4 | CASSFAENYGYTF
TRBJ2-2 | TRBV2 | CASSESGRLTGELFF
TRBJ2-7 | TRBV6-5 | CASGRQGVGSDEQYF
TRBJ1-4 | TRBV7-9 | CASSSLRGTNEKLFF
TRBJ1-1 | TRBV5-1 | CASSLMDSREAFF
TRBJ2-7 | TRBV11-3 | CASSVQGYEQYF